Each of the 16 T cell receptor beta chains below was sequenced from the same sample in a study of neurological immune-mediated disorders (dated by TCRdb to the late 2010s). Library preparation employed 5' RACE. The sequencer listed for this sample is Illumina HiSeq 2500. TCRdb redid the processing of the public reads, applying fastp at Q25 and MiXCR, and retained in-frame beta chains. Merged by CDR3 protein, the rows form single entries marked with the most common genes and DNA. The sample has 65,000 to 85,000 distinct CDR3 sequences on record, roughly 3.1% of them singletons. The biggest ten clones account for about 5% of the sample. What was sequenced was PBMCs. The source of these receptors is a woman aged 50 to 60 with multiple sclerosis.

This clonotype was observed many times. The rearrangement uses TRBV5-1 and TRBJ2-1; 10 bases line up with TRBD2. The CDR3 is 18 residues long. Germline-derived CDR1 and CDR2 are SGHRS and YFSETQ. V was clipped by 4 bases and J by 0 bases; unmatched bases: 10. The CDR3 nucleotides are TGCGCCAGCAGCCCGGGACTAGCGCGAACCCGCTCCTACAATGAGCAGTTCTTC. Translation: CASSPGLARTRSYNEQFF.

The sample holds many counts of this clonotype. The chain uses TRBV24-1 and TRBJ2-1, with D perhaps TRBD1 (5 bases). In germline, CDR1 is KGHDR, CDR2 SFDVKD. CDR3 length equals 12 residues. V was trimmed by 2 bases and J by 9 bases, leaving 7 bases between them. The CDR3: CATSDWGSEQFF. CDR3 in DNA: TGTGCCACCAGTGATTGGGGCAGTGAGCAGTTCTTC.

This clonotype was seen at least ten times. The chain recombines TRBV7-8 with TRBJ1-2; 8 nucleotides align to TRBD1. J gave up 4 bases and V 5 bases, and 15 bases lay outside the gene matches. Germline CDR1 reads SGHVS; CDR2 reads FQNEAQ. The CDR3 spans 17 residues. The CDR3 nucleotides read TGTGCCAGCAGCCAGACCAGGGGGCTTCTCGCTGGCTATGGCTACACCTTC. Translation: CASSQTRGLLAGYGYTF.

This clonotype was counted ten times or more. The chain carries TRBV20-1 and TRBJ2-1; 10 bases align to TRBD2. Germline V gene data show CDR1 as DFQATT and CDR2 as SNEGSKA (reference sequence). CDR3 size: 12 residues. The V segment lost 8 bases and the J segment 9 bases; nucleotides outside the gene matches: 7. The CDR3 DNA follows: TGCAGTCTCACTAGCGGGATCCGTGAGCAGTTCTTC. As protein: CSLTSGIREQFF.

Turning to this clonotype: The junction departs from germline at one end; a sequencing error may be responsible. V and J are TRBV15 and TRBJ1-5; possibly TRBD1 for D (6 bases). The CDR3 is made up of 16 amino acids. Germline V lookup: CDR1 LNHNV, CDR2 YYDKDF (reference sequence). CDR3 nucleotides: TGTGCCACCAGCAGAGATAGGTCCAGGGGCAATCAGCACCAGCATTTT. Translating it yields CATSRDRSRGNQHQHF.

V and J are TRBV5-4 and TRBJ2-1; D is ambiguous. The CDR3 extends over 15 amino acids. CDR1 SGHNT and CDR2 YYREEE come from the germline V gene (reference sequence). The V end lost 3 bases, the J end lost 7 bases, and 17 bases lay between the germline ends. Written as DNA, the CDR3 is TGTGCCAGCAGCTCGGTAGACCAGGTGCGGAATGAGCAGTTCTTC. Translating it yields CASSSVDQVRNEQFF. Variable domain in full (rest from reference TRBV5-4 and TRBJ2-1): ETGVTQSPTHLIKTRGQQVTLRCSSQSGHNTVSWYQQALGQGPQFIFQYYREEENGRGNFPPRFSGLQFPNYSSELNVNALELDDSALYLCASSSVDQVRNEQFFGPGTRLTVL.

The sample holds many counts of this clonotype. The V call is TRBV7-2, the J call TRBJ1-2; no clear D gene. Germline V gives CDR1 SGHTA, CDR2 FQGNSA. This CDR3 is 16 amino acids long. V gave up 5 bases and J gave up 0 bases, with 16 bases separating them. In DNA, the CDR3 is TGTGCCAGCAGCCCAGACCTCCAGGAGGCTAACTATGGCTACACCTTC. It codes for CASSPDLQEANYGYTF.

This clonotype was counted a few times. One base away lies a much larger clone, so this may be a sequencing read error. This chain connects TRBV12-3 or TRBV12-4 to TRBJ2-5; TRBD2 matches 9 bases. V lost 7 bases and J lost 4; bases outside the gene matches: 16. The CDR3 spans 17 residues. The CDR3 DNA is TGTGCCAGCAACCTACGCAATAGCGGGGGAGGACGAGAGACCCAGTACTTC. This codes for CASNLRNSGGGRETQYF.

This clonotype has at least ten counts. This chain joins TRBV9 and TRBJ2-1; D tentatively fits TRBD1 or TRBD2 (5 bases each). Germline values: CDR1 SGDLS, CDR2 YYNGEE. Trimming removed 4 bases from V and 6 bases from J, with 14 bases in between. The CDR3 loop spans 14 amino acids. CDR3 protein: CASSLRGDGNEQFF. CDR3 nucleotide sequence: TGTGCCAGCAGCCTCCGTGGGGACGGCAATGAGCAGTTCTTC.

This clonotype has ten or more counts. The chain links TRBV19 to TRBJ1-2; possibly TRBD1 for D (6 bases). CDR3 length: 15 residues. Trimming took off 3 bases at V and 8 bases at J, with 19 bases between the two ends. Per the germline V gene, CDR1 is LNHDA and CDR2 is SQIVND (reference sequence). The CDR3 here is CASSMGRRGASGYTF. In DNA form, the CDR3 reads TGTGCCAGTAGTATGGGGCGAAGGGGGGCCTCCGGCTACACCTTC.

This clonotype was detected ten times or more. The V gene is TRBV5-1, the J gene TRBJ1-2; TRBD1 matches 7 bases. The CDR3 runs to 17 residues. Germline lookup yields CDR1 SGHRS and CDR2 YFSETQ. V lost 3 bases to trimming and J lost 2 bases; unmatched junction nucleotides: 13. CDR3 region: CASSSRSAGGTNYGYTF. Written as DNA, the CDR3 is TGCGCCAGCAGCTCGCGGTCTGCAGGGGGGACCAACTATGGCTACACCTTC.

The table lists this clonotype with many counts. The chain links TRBV5-1 to TRBJ2-3; 10 bases line up with TRBD1. There are 15 residues in the CDR3. J lost 4 bases, V lost 5 bases, and 7 bases had no gene match. Germline V gene lookup returns CDR1 SGHRS and CDR2 YFSETQ. CDR3 bases: TGCGCCAGCAGTTCGGGACAGGGGACGGCAGATACGCAGTATTTT. It codes for CASSSGQGTADTQYF.

The table lists this clonotype with many counts. The chain links TRBV18 to TRBJ2-4; 7 nucleotides align to TRBD2. The germline V gene encodes CDR1 KGHSH and CDR2 LQKENI. V shed 6 bases, J shed 9 bases, and the junction held 8 bases outside the gene matches. The CDR3 spans 13 residues. CDR3 nucleotides: TGTGCCAGCTCCAGTGGGGGGGAAGCCATTCAGTACTTC. It encodes CASSSGGEAIQYF.

This clonotype was observed many times. The chain has TRBV12-3 or TRBV12-4 and TRBJ1-1, with D perhaps matching TRBD1 (5 bases). Deletions cut 5 bases from V and 5 bases from J, with 18 bases between. CDR3 length equals 15 residues. The CDR3 sequence is CASSGAQAMGTEAFF. CDR3 in DNA: TGTGCCAGCAGTGGGGCCCAAGCCATGGGGACTGAAGCTTTCTTT.

This clonotype has at least ten counts. The genes are TRBV5-1 and TRBJ1-2, with 8 bases fitting TRBD1. Trimming at V came to 5 bases and at J to 4 bases, leaving 10 bases not matched to a gene. The CDR3 has 15 amino acids. CDR1 is SGHRS and CDR2 is YFSETQ in the germline V gene. In DNA, the CDR3 is TGCGCCAGCAGACCGTCCGGGACAGGATTCTATGGCTACACCTTC. It specifies CASRPSGTGFYGYTF.

This clonotype was found many times. The gene calls are TRBV6-5 and TRBJ2-1; D possibly uses TRBD1 or TRBD2 (5 bases each). Germline loops: CDR1 MNHEY, CDR2 SVGAGI. The V end lost 7 bases, the J end lost 2 bases, and 15 bases lay between the germline ends. CDR3 size: 15 residues. The CDR3 DNA sequence: TGTGCCAGCAAAGTGGGGGTCCCGCCCTACAATGAGCAGTTCTTC. It codes for CASKVGVPPYNEQFF.